What follows is one TCR beta chain and its context. The data were obtained in a study of shared clonotypes between healthy human individuals. Looking at the study overall: Plates per donor: three CD4 naive, three CD4 memory, two CD8 naive, one CD8 memory.

Here immunoSEQ multiplex PCR was the method, and the copy in TCRdb shows in-frame clones only, minus some. This table holds some 2.1 million clones, roughly 94% found once. With V trimmed by 6 bases and J by 2 bases, 6 bases remained unmatched. Germline V gives CDR1 KGHSH, CDR2 LQKENI. The CDR3 loop spans 14 amino acids. This TCR came from a man aged 18 to 35 in good health. The specimen was naive CD4+ T cells sorted from blood. The subset here: CD45RA+ positively selected. The gene calls are TRBV18 and TRBJ2-7; the match to TRBD1 covers 8 bases. CDR3 coding DNA: TGTGCCAGCTCTCTCGGACAGGGACCCTACGAGCAGTACTTC. Its translation is CASSLGQGPYEQYF.